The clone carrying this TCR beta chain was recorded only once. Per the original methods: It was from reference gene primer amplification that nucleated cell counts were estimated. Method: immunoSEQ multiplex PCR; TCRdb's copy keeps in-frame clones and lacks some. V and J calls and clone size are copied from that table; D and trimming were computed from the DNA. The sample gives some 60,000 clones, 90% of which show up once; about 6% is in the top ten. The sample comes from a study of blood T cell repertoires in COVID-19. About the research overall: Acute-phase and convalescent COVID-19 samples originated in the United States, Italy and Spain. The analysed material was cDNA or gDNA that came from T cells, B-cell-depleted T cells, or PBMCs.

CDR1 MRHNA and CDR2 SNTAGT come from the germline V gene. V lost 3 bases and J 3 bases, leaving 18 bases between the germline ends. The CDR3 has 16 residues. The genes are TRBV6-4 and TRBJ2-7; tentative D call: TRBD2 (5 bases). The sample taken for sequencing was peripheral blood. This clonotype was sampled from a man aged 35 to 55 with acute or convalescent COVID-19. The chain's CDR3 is CASSDAFWRAYYEQYF. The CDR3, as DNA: TGTGCCAGCAGTGATGCTTTTTGGCGGGCCTACTACGAGCAGTACTTC.